The 17 T cell receptor beta chains below all came from one sample that was sequenced in a study of blood T cells in healthy people across ages. The authors ran a second PCR of about 7 to 11 cycles using a sample-barcoded 5' primer and a J-beta primer mix. TCRdb re-called the 5' RACE reads with MiXCR, one entry per CDR3 protein. The repertoire holds 1.5 million to 1.8 million distinct CDR3 sequences, with roughly two fifths as singletons. Sequencing was carried out using blood. These receptors were obtained from a young woman in good health.

This clonotype has a count of ten or more. The rearrangement joins TRBV25-1 to TRBJ1-5, with no clear D. Germline loops: CDR1 MGHDK, CDR2 SYGVNS. The CDR3 sequence is 14 residues long. V was shortened by 5 bases and J by 3 bases, with 11 bases between the two germline ends. The CDR3 nucleotides read TGTGCCAGCAGTCGAGGCGGGGTCAATCAGCCCCAGCATTTT. Its translation: CASSRGGVNQPQHF.

The J gene is TRBJ2-1, the V gene TRBV3-1; no reliable D call. CDR1 is LGHDT, CDR2 YNNKEL, per germline (reference sequence). The CDR3 runs 14 residues. Trimming left V 4 bases short and J 0 bases short, with 7 bases between. The chain's CDR3 is CASSLPDSYNEQFF. In nucleotides, the CDR3 is TGTGCCAGCAGCCTCCCGGACTCCTACAATGAGCAGTTCTTC.

The chain combines TRBV7-2 with TRBJ2-7, with D possibly being TRBD2 (7 bases). V lost 3 bases to trimming and J lost 1 base, with 19 bases between them. Looked up from germline, CDR1 is SGHTA and CDR2 is FQGNSA. CDR3 length equals 17 residues. CDR3 protein: CASSFGERDTTSYEQYF. Here the CDR3 DNA reads TGTGCCAGCAGCTTCGGTGAGCGGGACACAACATCCTACGAGCAGTACTTC.

This clonotype appeared many times. The V and J genes are TRBV5-1 and TRBJ2-7; no firm D call. The CDR3 totals 12 residues. Germline loops: CDR1 SGHRS, CDR2 YFSETQ. Trimming cost V 0 bases and J 4 bases, with 5 bases left between them. The CDR3: CASSLEMYEQYF. The CDR3 DNA reads TGCGCCAGCAGCTTGGAAATGTACGAGCAGTACTTC. Complete variable domain (other parts from reference TRBV5-1 and TRBJ2-7): KAGVTQTPRYLIKTRGQQVTLSCSPISGHRSVSWYQQTPGQGLQFLFEYFSETQRNKGNFPGRFSGRQFSNSRSEMNVSTLELGDSALYLCASSLEMYEQYFGPGTRLTVT.

This chain joins TRBV9 and TRBJ2-3, with a possible D match to TRBD2 (6 bases). Germline values: CDR1 SGDLS, CDR2 YYNGEE. The CDR3 extends over 15 amino acids. V was cut by 3 bases and J by 0 bases, with 11 bases left in between. The CDR3: CASSDGGTSTDTQYF. In DNA, the CDR3 is TGTGCCAGCAGCGACGGCGGGACTAGCACAGATACGCAGTATTTT.

The J gene is TRBJ2-4, the V gene TRBV12-3 or TRBV12-4; D unresolved. The CDR3 has 15 residues. The V and J ends lost 4 bases and 0 bases respectively, with 10 bases between them. The CDR3 DNA reads as TGTGCCAGCAGTTCGATCAGTCTAGCCAAAAACATTCAGTACTTC. Encoded protein: CASSSISLAKNIQYF.

This clonotype has just a few counts. The rearrangement joins TRBV4-1 to TRBJ1-4, with no clear D. The CDR3 length is 13 residues. CDR1 MGHRA and CDR2 YSYEKL come from the germline V gene. The ends were cut back, 0 bases at V and 8 bases at J, with 7 bases in the middle. CDR3 sequence: CASSQESGEKLFF. The DNA for the CDR3 is TGCGCCAGCAGCCAAGAGTCGGGCGAAAAACTGTTTTTT.

This clonotype was seen a handful of times. The chain is built from TRBV5-1 and TRBJ2-5; D is unclear. Germline V gives CDR1 SGHRS, CDR2 YFSETQ. The CDR3 extends over 13 amino acids. V was cut by 7 bases and J by 0 bases, with 10 bases left in between. CDR3 loop: CASFNGYQETQYF. Written as DNA, the CDR3 is TGCGCCAGCTTCAACGGTTACCAAGAGACCCAGTACTTC. Using reference TRBV5-1 and TRBJ2-5 for the parts outside the CDR3, the full variable domain is KAGVTQTPRYLIKTRGQQVTLSCSPISGHRSVSWYQQTPGQGLQFLFEYFSETQRNKGNFPGRFSGRQFSNSRSEMNVSTLELGDSALYLCASFNGYQETQYFGPGTRLLVL.

This clonotype was picked up a small number of times. The chain couples TRBV29-1 to TRBJ2-1; 9 bases line up with TRBD1. The germline V gene encodes CDR1 SQVTM and CDR2 ANQGSEA. The CDR3 is 14 amino acids. Trimming removed 6 bases from V and 1 base from J; junction bases left unmatched: 4. The CDR3 DNA sequence: TGCAGCGTCTCCGGGACAGGGTCCTACAATGAGCAGTTCTTC. Translating gives CSVSGTGSYNEQFF.

The chain recombines TRBV4-3 with TRBJ2-5, with TRBD2 identical over 10 bases. The CDR3 extends over 14 amino acids. Germline V gives CDR1 LGHNA, CDR2 YSLEER. J was trimmed by 11 bases and V by 5 bases; bases with no gene match: 11. The CDR3 DNA reads as TGCGCCAGCAGCGCTGGACTAGCGGACAGGGAGCAGTACTTC. This sequence encodes CASSAGLADREQYF.

This rearrangement joins TRBV28 to TRBJ2-6; unclear D gene. V gave up 3 bases and J gave up 0 bases, with 9 bases separating them. This CDR3 is 16 amino acids long. The germline gives CDR1 MDHEN, CDR2 SYDVKM. Here the CDR3 DNA reads TGTGCCAGCAGTTTTGGACGGAACTCTGGGGCCAACGTCCTGACTTTC. This encodes CASSFGRNSGANVLTF.

On this clonotype: One end of the junction varies from germline; a read error may be responsible. This rearrangement joins TRBV7-8 to TRBJ2-5; no definite D call. Germline CDR1 and CDR2: SGHVS and FQNEAQ. The CDR3 covers 17 residues. DNA for the CDR3: TGTGCCGGCAGCTTAGTCGGGCCACCTCCCCGGCAGGAGACCCAGTACTTC. Protein sequence: CAGSLVGPPPRQETQYF.

The rearrangement uses TRBV6-6 and TRBJ2-1, with a weak D call TRBD1 (8 bases). The end of the DNA is better explained by TRBJ2-7, so the J call may be wrong. Germline V lookup: CDR1 MNHNY, CDR2 SVGAGI (reference sequence). This CDR3 has 15 amino acids. As DNA, the CDR3 is TGTGCCAGCAGCCCGAACAGGGGGGACTACAATGAGCAGTACTTC. Amino acid sequence: CASSPNRGDYNEQYF.

This clonotype was seen a few times. Compared with germline, one end of the junction differs, possibly owing to a read error. The gene calls are TRBV4-3 and TRBJ2-7; D unclear. CDR3 length equals 13 residues. The germline V gene has CDR1 LGHNA and CDR2 YSLEER. This chain's CDR3 is CASSQDSYNEQYF. In DNA form, the CDR3 reads TGTGCCAGCAGCCAAGACTCCTACAATGAGCAGTACTTC.

The chain combines TRBV27 with TRBJ1-1; 8 bases fit TRBD1. The CDR3 runs to 13 residues. Germline V gives CDR1 MNHEY, CDR2 SMNVEV (reference sequence). The trim removed 6 bases at V and 4 bases at J, leaving 4 bases unmatched. The CDR3 bases are TGTGCCAGCAGCCGCAGGGGGCCCACTGAAGCTTTCTTT. This sequence encodes CASSRRGPTEAFF.

The rearrangement uses TRBV3-1 and TRBJ1-2, with D perhaps matching TRBD1 (5 bases). Germline CDR1 reads LGHDT; CDR2 reads YNNKEL (reference sequence). This CDR3 is 14 amino acids long. V lost 3 bases to trimming and J lost 9 bases, with 17 bases between them. The CDR3 loop is CASSQGRVVARYTF. Here the CDR3 DNA reads TGTGCCAGCAGCCAGGGCAGGGTCGTTGCTCGCTACACCTTC.

The sample holds many counts of this clonotype. This chain uses TRBV12-3 or TRBV12-4 with TRBJ1-1, with D tentatively TRBD1 (6 bases). Trimming removed 6 bases from V and 4 bases from J, with 15 bases in between. CDR3 size: 14 residues. The CDR3 nucleotides are TGTGCCAGCAGCCGACTCCAGGGGATCACTGAAGCTTTCTTT. This gives the protein CASSRLQGITEAFF.